One T cell receptor (beta chain) is described in this entry. Its target is not known. The sample is drawn from a study of cytotoxic CD8 clonotypes in ibrutinib-treated CLL. Study observations and caveats: Clonality rose at ibrutinib response, held steady in sustained remission, and fell toward baseline at progression. Rare overall, public clonotypes shrank or held steady under therapy.

Depth targeted 1 in 200,000 to 1 in 1 million T cells, averaging 10x coverage per clonotype. The assay was immunoSEQ multiplex PCR, and TCRdb's table has in-frame clones only and misses some. The sample carries about 140,000 clones, over 75% recorded once. This CDR3 is 14 amino acids long. Per germline, CDR1 SGHVS and CDR2 FNYEAQ. V was pared by 5 bases and J by 3 bases, with 12 bases between. This receptor was obtained from a human donor with chronic lymphocytic leukemia. Sequencing was performed on PBMCs, taken after 36 months of ibrutinib treatment. V is TRBV7-6 and J is TRBJ2-3; D is undetermined. CDR3 sequence (DNA): TGTGCCAGCAGCCAAGCCACCGGGACAGATACGCAGTATTTT. Protein product: CASSQATGTDTQYF.